This T cell receptor (beta chain) came from a study of identical twins. Overall study findings and caveats: High-abundance cord blood beta clonotypes had fewer insertions; memory repertoires showed none. Zero-insertion findings could be partly confounded by invariant cells (MAIT and iNKT cells). The same donors were not followed; conclusions instead depended on cross-sectional statistical analysis.

The germline gives CDR1 SEHNR, CDR2 FQNEAQ (reference sequence). With V trimmed by 2 bases and J by 10 bases, 10 bases remained unmatched. This CDR3 comprises 15 residues. This clonotype was recorded a few times. Its specificity is unknown. TCRdb re-called the 5' RACE reads through MiXCR, storing one row per CDR3 protein. The data contain under 350,000 distinct CDR3 sequences, roughly 10% of them seen just once; the ten biggest clones take up approximately 6.5%. These same data were also listed under a study on yellow fever vaccine responses in identical twins.

The chain joins TRBV7-9 to TRBJ2-4, with 8 nucleotides matching TRBD2. The clonotype originates from a woman aged 18-29 years in good health. The sample comprised CD8+ T cells sorted from blood. The CDR3, as DNA: TGTGCCAGCAGCTTATCGTCGGGGGGGGCTCGGATTCAGTACTTC. Protein sequence: CASSLSSGGARIQYF.